The 3 T cell receptor beta chains given below trace back to one sample, sequenced in a study of control samples from healthy donors and cancer patients. Libraries were prepared by immunoSEQ multiplex PCR; TCRdb keeps only in-frame clonotypes and omits some of them. Of some 28,000 clones detected, 85% to 90% appear once; the ten largest clones hold 1.6%. The sequenced sample consisted of PBMCs. These receptors were obtained from a woman in her thirties or forties with lung cancer.

The gene calls are TRBV5-6 and TRBJ2-5; D perhaps matches TRBD2 (7 bases). The germline V gene encodes CDR1 SGHDT and CDR2 YYEEEE. The CDR3 has 15 amino acids. V lost 2 bases and J 7 bases, leaving 18 bases between the germline ends. CDR3 sequence: CASSFGGGSGVTQYF. The DNA for the CDR3 is TGTGCCAGCAGCTTTGGCGGGGGCTCCGGGGTGACCCAGTACTTC.

The chain employs TRBV27 and TRBJ2-1; 9 bases agree with TRBD2. The CDR3 runs 15 residues. The trim removed 3 bases at V and 3 bases at J, leaving 3 bases unmatched. Germline V gene data show CDR1 as MNHEY and CDR2 as SMNVEV (reference sequence). In DNA, the CDR3 is TGTGCCAGCAGTTTGGAGACTAGCGGCTACAATGAGCAGTTCTTC. Translation gives CASSLETSGYNEQFF.

The chain couples TRBV19 to TRBJ1-5; D gene uncertain. The CDR3 is 15 residues long. Germline values: CDR1 LNHDA, CDR2 SQIVND (reference sequence). The V and J ends lost 3 bases and 5 bases respectively, with 14 bases between them. The CDR3 sequence is CASSMDGKRDQPQHF. The DNA of the CDR3 is TGTGCCAGTAGTATGGACGGCAAGAGGGATCAGCCCCAGCATTTT. The variable domain in full, with the rest retrieved from reference TRBV19 and TRBJ1-5, is DGGITQSPKYLFRKEGQNVTLSCEQNLNHDAMYWYRQDPGQGLRLIYYSQIVNDFQKGDIAEGYSVSREKKESFPLTVTSAQKNPTAFYLCASSMDGKRDQPQHFGDGTRLSIL.